The entry that follows covers one T cell receptor (beta chain) sequence. Its antigen is as yet unknown. Every one of the donors was a Caucasian adult that lived in Nashville, Tennessee. This entry belongs to a study of shared clonotypes between healthy human individuals. General study points: Researchers sampled only blood; tissue repertoires likely differ.

There are 14 residues in the CDR3. V lost 5 bases, J lost 0 bases, and 3 bases stayed unmatched. Germline CDR1 reads MNHNS; CDR2 reads SASEGT. Deep-level assay runs were performed. Profiling relied on immunoSEQ multiplex PCR, and the TCRdb table lists in-frame clones only, not all of them. The sample consists of roughly 490,000 clones, roughly four fifths of them appearing once. V gene TRBV6-1 combines with J gene TRBJ2-7; 8 bases line up with TRBD1. The sequence was collected from a middle-aged woman in good health. Some clones in this sample may be carry-over from other donors' samples. The material sequenced was PBMCs. The CDR3 coding sequence is TGTGCCAGCAGTCCGGGACAGGCCTCCTACGAGCAGTACTTC. It encodes CASSPGQASYEQYF.